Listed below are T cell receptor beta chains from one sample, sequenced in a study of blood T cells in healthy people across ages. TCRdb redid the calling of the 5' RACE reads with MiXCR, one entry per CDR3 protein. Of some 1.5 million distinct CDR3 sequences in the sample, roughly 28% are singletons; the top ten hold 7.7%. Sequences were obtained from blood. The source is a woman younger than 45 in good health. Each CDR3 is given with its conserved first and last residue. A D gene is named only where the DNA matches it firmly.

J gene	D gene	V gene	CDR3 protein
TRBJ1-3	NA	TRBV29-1	CSVDRTVSGNTIYF
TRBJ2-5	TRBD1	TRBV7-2	CASSLRVGTGQETQYF
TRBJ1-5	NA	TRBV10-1	CASSESQGRDLNSNQPQHF
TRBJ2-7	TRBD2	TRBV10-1	CASSEGTNPYEQYF
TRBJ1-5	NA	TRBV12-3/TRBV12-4	CASSPQVNQPQHF
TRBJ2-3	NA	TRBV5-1	CASSLARASPEGYTQYF
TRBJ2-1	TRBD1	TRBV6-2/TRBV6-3	CASSYVAGGSYNEQFF
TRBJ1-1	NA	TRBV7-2	CASSPQMRGEAFF
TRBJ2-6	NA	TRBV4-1	CASTPTTWSASGANVLTF
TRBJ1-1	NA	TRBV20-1	CSARIQTNTEAFF
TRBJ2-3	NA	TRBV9	CASSGGRYLGDTQYF
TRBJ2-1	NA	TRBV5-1	CASSFGQGSWNEQFF
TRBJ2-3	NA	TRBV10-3	CAITAGRGTDTQYF
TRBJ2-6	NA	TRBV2	CASSEAFGAYSGANVLTF
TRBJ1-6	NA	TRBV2	CASRAEEGSPLHF
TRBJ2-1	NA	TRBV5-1	CASSSYPVQGGNEQFF
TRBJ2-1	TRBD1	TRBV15	CATSHRTGGRETQFF
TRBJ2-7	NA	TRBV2	CASKQNLPLNEQYF
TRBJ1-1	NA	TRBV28	CASSPQRGGREAFF
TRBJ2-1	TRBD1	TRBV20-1	CSAGMTGKYNEQFF
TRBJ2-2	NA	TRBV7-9	CASGRESGELFF
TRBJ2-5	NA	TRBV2	CASSGTAGETQYF
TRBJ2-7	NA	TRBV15	CAIAPGLSYEQYF
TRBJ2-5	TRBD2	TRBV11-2	CASSNRDYKETQYF
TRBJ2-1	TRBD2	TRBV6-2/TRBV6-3	CASSYGLALYNEQFF
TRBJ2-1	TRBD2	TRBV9	CASSAPSGRRYNEQFF
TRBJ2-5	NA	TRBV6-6	CASSYSSGWETQYF
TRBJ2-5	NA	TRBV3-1	CASSQEVWLKIQETQYF
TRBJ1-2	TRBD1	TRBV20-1	CSARQGQGSYGYTF
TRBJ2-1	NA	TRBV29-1	CSVTGISYNEQFF
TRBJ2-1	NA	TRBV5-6	CASGPGTMGDEQFF
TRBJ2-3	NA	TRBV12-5	CASGPRLSTDTQYF